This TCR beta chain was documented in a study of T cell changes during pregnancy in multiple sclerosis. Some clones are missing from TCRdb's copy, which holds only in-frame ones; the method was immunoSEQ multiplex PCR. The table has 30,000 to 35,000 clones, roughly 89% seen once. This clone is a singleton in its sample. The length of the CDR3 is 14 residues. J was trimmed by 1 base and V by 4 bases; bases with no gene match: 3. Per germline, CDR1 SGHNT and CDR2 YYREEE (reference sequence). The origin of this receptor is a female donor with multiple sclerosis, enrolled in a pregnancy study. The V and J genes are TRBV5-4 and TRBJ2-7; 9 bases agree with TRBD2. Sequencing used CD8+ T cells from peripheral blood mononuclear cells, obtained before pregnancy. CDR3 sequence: CASSPAGGSYEQYF. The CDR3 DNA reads TGTGCCAGCAGCCCCGCGGGGGGGTCCTACGAGCAGTACTTC.